Given below is one TCR beta chain in context. Its antigen is not known. Some clones are missing from TCRdb's copy, which holds only in-frame ones; the method was immunoSEQ multiplex PCR. Of some 16,000 clones in the sample, about 93% are singletons; the top ten hold approximately 15%. This sample was taken from a study of T cells in pancreatic ductal adenocarcinoma. Study-wide findings and caveats: This surgical cohort overrepresents the minority presenting with early-stage disease. Blood clonality (around 0.072) did not differ significantly from tumor (about 0.12). Tumor-versus-blood clonality comparisons may be biased toward lower tumor diversity. Blood had more productive templates and roughly 8-fold more unique clonotypes than tumor.

CDR3 length equals 17 residues. The V gene's germline CDR1 is KGHSH and CDR2 LQKENI. After removal of 0 bases from V and 3 bases from J, the junction contained 7 bases not matched to a gene. No neoadjuvant therapy was given to the selected pancreatic ductal adenocarcinoma patients before their surgery. The sequence was obtained from a human donor with pancreatic ductal adenocarcinoma. Sequencing was done on a sample of PBMCs. This chain uses TRBV18 with TRBJ1-5, with 8 positions matching TRBD1. The CDR3 reads CASSPPSGQGINQPQHF. The CDR3 DNA is TGTGCCAGCTCACCACCCAGCGGACAGGGTATCAATCAGCCCCAGCATTTT.